The 5 T cell receptor beta chains below were found in one sample sequenced in a study of blood T cell repertoires in COVID-19. Assay used: immunoSEQ multiplex PCR; TCRdb lists only in-frame clones, some missing. The repertoire consists of approximately 260,000 clones, with 70% to 90% occurring once and the leading ten covering 2.1%. The sequencing sample was made of peripheral blood. These receptors came from a woman in her forties who had recovered from COVID-19.

This rearrangement joins TRBV10-3 to TRBJ2-1; 10 bases are a match to TRBD1. CDR3 size: 14 residues. V lost 6 bases and J lost 8; bases outside the gene matches: 7. Germline CDR1 is ENHRY and CDR2 is SYGVKD. The CDR3 spells CAIRTDRGRYEQFF. CDR3 nucleotides: TGTGCCATCAGGACGGACAGGGGGAGGTATGAGCAGTTCTTC.

The V and J genes are TRBV6-5 and TRBJ1-5; 10 nucleotides align to TRBD1. The CDR3 covers 14 residues. The junction had 4 bases not matched to a gene; V was cut back by 5 bases and J by 6 bases. The germline V gene encodes CDR1 MNHEY and CDR2 SVGAGI. The CDR3 sequence is CASSRGQGGQPQHF. The CDR3, as DNA: TGTGCCAGCAGTCGAGGACAGGGGGGTCAGCCCCAGCATTTT.

The V and J genes are TRBV5-1 and TRBJ1-2, with TRBD1 as a possible D gene (6 bases). This CDR3 is 15 amino acids long. Germline V gene lookup returns CDR1 SGHRS and CDR2 YFSETQ. The V gene lost 1 base and the J gene lost 0 bases, with 10 bases spanning the gap. CDR3 region: CASSLITGTNYGYTF. The CDR3 nucleotides read TGCGCCAGCAGCTTGATTACAGGGACTAACTATGGCTACACCTTC.

This clone was seen only once. V gene TRBV10-3 combines with J gene TRBJ1-4; TRBD1 agrees at 7 bases. Trimming removed 5 bases from V and 7 bases from J; junction bases left unmatched: 4. Germline lookup yields CDR1 ENHRY and CDR2 SYGVKD. The CDR3 sequence is 13 residues long. The CDR3 is CAISRQGGEKLFF. The DNA of the CDR3 is TGTGCCATCAGTAGACAGGGAGGTGAAAAACTGTTTTTT.

This rearrangement joins TRBV24-1 to TRBJ2-1, with TRBD1 matching 10 bases. The germline V gene encodes CDR1 KGHDR and CDR2 SFDVKD. Trimming took 0 bases from V and 8 from J; bases not matched to a gene: 6. CDR3 length: 16 residues. CDR3 region: CATSDLGVTGGDEQFF. The DNA for the CDR3 is TGTGCCACCAGTGATTTGGGGGTGACAGGGGGCGATGAGCAGTTCTTC.